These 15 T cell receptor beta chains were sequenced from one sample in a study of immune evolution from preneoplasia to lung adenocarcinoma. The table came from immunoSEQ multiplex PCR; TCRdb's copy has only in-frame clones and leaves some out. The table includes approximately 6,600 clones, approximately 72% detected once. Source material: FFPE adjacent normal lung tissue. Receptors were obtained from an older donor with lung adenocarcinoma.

CDR3 sequence reads: CASRLTGTAPTDTQYF. Here the CDR3 DNA reads TGCGCCAGCAGGTTAACCGGGACAGCTCCCACAGATACGCAGTATTTT. The rearrangement joins TRBV5-1 to TRBJ2-3, with 7 bases that match TRBD1. Germline V gene data show CDR1 as SGHRS and CDR2 as YFSETQ. CDR3 length equals 16 residues. V was pared by 5 bases and J by 2 bases, with 11 bases of the junction left unmatched.

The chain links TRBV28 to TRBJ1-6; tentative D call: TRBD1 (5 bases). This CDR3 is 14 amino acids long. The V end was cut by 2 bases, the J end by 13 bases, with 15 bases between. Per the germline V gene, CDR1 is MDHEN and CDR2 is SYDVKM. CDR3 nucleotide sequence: TGTGCCAGCAGTTTACGACAGACTACCTATCCCCTCCACTTT. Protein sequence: CASSLRQTTYPLHF.

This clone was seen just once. CDR3 bases: TGTGCCAGCAGCCTGGGACCGCCGGGGGATGAGCAGTTCTTC. Translating gives CASSLGPPGDEQFF. V and J are TRBV7-3 and TRBJ2-1; D might be TRBD2 (6 bases). The CDR3 extends over 14 amino acids. Germline lookup yields CDR1 SGHTA and CDR2 FQGTGA. The ends were cut back, 5 bases at V and 8 bases at J, with 16 bases in the middle. Variable domain in full (rest from reference TRBV7-3 and TRBJ2-1): GAGVSQTPSNKVTEKGKYVELRCDPISGHTALYWYRQSLGQGPEFLIYFQGTGAADDSGLPNDRFFAVRPEGSVSTLKIQRTERGDSAVYLCASSLGPPGDEQFFGPGTRLTVL.

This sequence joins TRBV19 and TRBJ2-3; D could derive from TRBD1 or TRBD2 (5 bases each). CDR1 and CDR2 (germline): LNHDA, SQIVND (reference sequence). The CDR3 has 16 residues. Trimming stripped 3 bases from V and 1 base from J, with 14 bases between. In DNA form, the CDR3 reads TGTGCCAGTAGTATTTCCCTCCGGGACGGCACAGATACGCAGTATTTT. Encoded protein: CASSISLRDGTDTQYF.

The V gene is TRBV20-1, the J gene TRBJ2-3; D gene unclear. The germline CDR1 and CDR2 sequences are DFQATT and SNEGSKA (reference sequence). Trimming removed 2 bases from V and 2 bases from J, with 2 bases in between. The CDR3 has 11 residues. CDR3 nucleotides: TGCAGTGCTAGACACACAGATACGCAGTATTTT. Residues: CSARHTDTQYF.

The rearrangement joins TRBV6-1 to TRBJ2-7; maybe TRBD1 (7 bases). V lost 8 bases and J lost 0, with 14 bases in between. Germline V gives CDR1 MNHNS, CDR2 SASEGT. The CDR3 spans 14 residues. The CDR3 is CASQGGLSSYEQYF. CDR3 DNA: TGTGCCAGCCAGGGGGGTTTGAGCTCCTACGAGCAGTACTTC.

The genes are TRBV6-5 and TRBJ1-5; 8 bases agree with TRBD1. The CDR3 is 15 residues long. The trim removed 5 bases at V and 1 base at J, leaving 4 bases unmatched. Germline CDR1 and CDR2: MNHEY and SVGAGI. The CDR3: CASSKQGASNQPQHF. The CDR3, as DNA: TGTGCCAGCAGTAAGCAGGGGGCCAGCAATCAGCCCCAGCATTTT.

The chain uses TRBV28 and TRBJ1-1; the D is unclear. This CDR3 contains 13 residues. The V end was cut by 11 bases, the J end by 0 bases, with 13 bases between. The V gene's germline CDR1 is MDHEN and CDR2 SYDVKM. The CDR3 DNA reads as TGTGCCCACACCCCCCACTTGAACACTGAAGCTTTCTTT. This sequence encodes CAHTPHLNTEAFF.

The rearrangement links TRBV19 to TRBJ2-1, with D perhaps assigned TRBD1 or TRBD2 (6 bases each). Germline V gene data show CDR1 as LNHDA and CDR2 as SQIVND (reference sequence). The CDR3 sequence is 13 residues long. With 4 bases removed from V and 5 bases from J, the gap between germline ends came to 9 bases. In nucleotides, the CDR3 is TGTGCCAGTAGTACGCGGGACAACAATGAGCAGTTCTTC. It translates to CASSTRDNNEQFF.

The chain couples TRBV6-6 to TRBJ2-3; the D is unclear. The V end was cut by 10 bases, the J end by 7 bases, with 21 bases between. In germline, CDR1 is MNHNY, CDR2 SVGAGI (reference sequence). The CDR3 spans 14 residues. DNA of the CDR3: TGTGCCACCGTCCATGGTCTGCAGCAGAATACGCAGTATTTT. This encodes CATVHGLQQNTQYF.

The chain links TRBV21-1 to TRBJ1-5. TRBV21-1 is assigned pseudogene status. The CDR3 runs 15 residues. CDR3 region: CASSKARGPNQPQHF. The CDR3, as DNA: TGTGCCAGCAGCAAAGCTAGAGGGCCCAATCAGCCCCAGCATTTT.

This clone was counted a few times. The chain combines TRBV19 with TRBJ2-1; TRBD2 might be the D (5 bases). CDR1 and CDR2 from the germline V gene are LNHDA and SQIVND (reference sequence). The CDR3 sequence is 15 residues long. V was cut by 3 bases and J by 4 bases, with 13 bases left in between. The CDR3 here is CASSIVDSRYNEQFF. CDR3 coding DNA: TGTGCCAGTAGTATTGTGGACTCCCGTTACAATGAGCAGTTCTTC.

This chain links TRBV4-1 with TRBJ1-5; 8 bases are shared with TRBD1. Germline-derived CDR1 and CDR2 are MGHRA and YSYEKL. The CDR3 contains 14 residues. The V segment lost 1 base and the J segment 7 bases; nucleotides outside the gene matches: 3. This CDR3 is CASSQGTGSQPQHF. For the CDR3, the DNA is TGCGCCAGCAGCCAAGGGACAGGGAGCCAGCCCCAGCATTTT.

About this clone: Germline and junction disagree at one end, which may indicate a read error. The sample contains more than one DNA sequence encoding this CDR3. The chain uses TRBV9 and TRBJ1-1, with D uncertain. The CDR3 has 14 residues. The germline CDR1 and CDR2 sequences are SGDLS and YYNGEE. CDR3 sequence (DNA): TGTGCTAGCAGCGTAGTCGTACTTTGGACTGAAGCTTTCTTT. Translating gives CASSVVVLWTEAFF.

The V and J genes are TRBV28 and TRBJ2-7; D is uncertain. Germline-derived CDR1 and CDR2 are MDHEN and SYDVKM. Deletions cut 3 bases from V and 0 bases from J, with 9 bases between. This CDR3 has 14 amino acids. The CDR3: CASSLGGSSYEQYF. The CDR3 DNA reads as TGTGCCAGCAGTTTGGGCGGTAGCTCCTACGAGCAGTACTTC.